This TCR beta chain was identified in a study of CD8 T cells in ankylosing spondylitis (dated by TCRdb to between 2016 and 2019). Turning to the overall study: The study set out to find disease-linked TCR variants by profiling T cell receptor beta repertoires in ankylosing spondylitis patients and healthy donors. The full study cohort was made up of about 24 ankylosing spondylitis patients and more than 90 healthy donors. Samples of peripheral blood were taken, and for ankylosing spondylitis patients, synovial fluid was collected as well. Study-level results and caveats: Some motif variants were previously reported in synovial fluid and blood of reactive arthritis patients, suggesting common disease-initiation mechanisms. A CD8+ phenotype was shown by the disease-linked clones, which were found at relatively low frequencies in peripheral blood. According to the report, matched synovial fluid samples from ankylosing spondylitis patients were significantly enriched for the disease-linked clones. A TCR beta motif of several highly homologous amino acid variants appeared characteristic of blood from ankylosing spondylitis patients.

This clonotype was seen only a few times. The target of this receptor is not known. The input lacks base qualities; no much larger clone sits a single base away. Reads for this sample came from an Illumina HiSeq 2500. Quantitative 5'-RACE with molecular barcodes was the method used to prepare the TCR beta libraries. The study's processing was this. A new computational method based on a probabilistic model of VDJ rearrangement was used to identify disease-linked TCR variants. TCRdb reanalyzed the raw reads on its own, using fastp at Q25 for trimming and MiXCR for clone calling, and kept in-frame beta chains. Each CDR3 protein appears once, grouped with its most common genes and DNA. TCRdb's processing, not the authors' own work, is the source of the V and J calls. The sample contains fewer than 750,000 distinct CDR3 sequences, around 20% of them found a single time. The top ten constitute under 20% of the sample.

In the germline V gene (reference sequence), CDR1 corresponds to DFQATT and CDR2 to SNEGSKA. Trimming takes 1 base off V and 0 bases off J; junction bases not matched to a gene: 8. From its cysteine to its phenylalanine, the CDR3 spans 16 amino acids. This entry keeps only the CDR3 DNA: 48 bases, framed from base 1. The sample consisted of blood, either unsorted or a sorted T cell fraction (not recorded which). The TCR was taken from a male donor with ankylosing spondylitis. The rearranged chain carries TRBV20-1 and TRBJ1-1; TRBD1 matches 7 bases in the middle. The base sequence is TGCAGTGCTAGAGGGAGGGCAGGGGGGATGAACACTGAAGCTTTCTTT. Its protein product is CSARGRAGGMNTEAFF.